A single TCR beta chain is shown here with its context. The data are from a study of tumour-infiltrating T cells in Burkitt lymphoma. The overall study: Repertoire clonality predicted overall and progression-free survival.

The table came from immunoSEQ multiplex PCR; TCRdb's copy has only in-frame clones and leaves some out. The data show thousands of clones, about three fifths seen once. The V gene's germline CDR1 is MDHEN and CDR2 SYDVKM. The CDR3 is 13 amino acids. Trimming shortened V by 4 bases and J by 2 bases, and 8 bases separated the two germline ends. This TCR was sampled from a human donor with diffuse large B-cell lymphoma. Material for sequencing was tumor tissue. The J gene is TRBJ2-5, the V gene TRBV28; a possible D gene is TRBD1 (5 bases). The CDR3 protein is CASSSTEQETQYF. The CDR3 nucleotides read TGTGCCAGCAGTTCGACAGAACAAGAGACCCAGTACTTC.